A few counts support the clone carrying this TCR beta chain. RNA was extracted and reverse transcribed into cDNA as the sequencing template. Sequencing used immunoSEQ multiplex PCR; TCRdb keeps in-frame clones, though not all of them. Of 190,000 or so clones in the sample, under 60% are singletons; the top ten hold 10% to 15%. Germline CDR1 and CDR2: SEHNR and FQNEAQ (reference sequence). Trimming cost V 5 bases and J 0 bases; bases outside gene matches: 6. This CDR3 contains 16 residues. The data derive from a study of CD8+ T cells in alopecia areata. The treatment denotes: oral pan-JAK inhibitor, 5-10 mg twice daily. Peripheral blood samples and lesional scalp punch biopsies were obtained from alopecia areata patients.

The starting material was CD8+ T cells sorted from blood, obtained at week 24, from a patient treated with tofacitinib. V is TRBV7-9 and J is TRBJ2-2, with 7 bases identical to TRBD1. The sequence was obtained from a human donor with alopecia areata. The CDR3 coding sequence is TGTGCCAGCAGCGAGGCCGGGACAGCGAACACCGGGGAGCTGTTTTTT. Amino acids: CASSEAGTANTGELFF.